This T cell receptor beta chain was profiled in a study of shared clonotypes between healthy human individuals. About the research overall: CD4 naive and memory got three plates each, CD8 naive two, CD8 memory one.

The repertoire was sequenced with immunoSEQ multiplex PCR; TCRdb's copy has only in-frame clones and lacks some. Here the sample spans more than 2,000,000 clones, approximately 90% being singletons. Concerning this clone: Other DNA sequences in the same sample also yield this CDR3.

This CDR3 is built from 15 residues. Germline-derived CDR1 and CDR2 are SGDLS and YYNGEE. V lost 3 bases to trimming and J lost 0 bases; unmatched junction nucleotides: 3. This chain joins TRBV9 and TRBJ2-1; TRBD1 matches at 7 bases. The sequence was collected from a man between 18 and 29 years old in good health. The sample consisted of naive CD4+ T cells sorted from blood. Subset described: CD45RA+ positively selected. The DNA for the CDR3 is TGTGCCAGCAGCGCGGCAGGGGGCTCCTACAATGAGCAGTTCTTC. Amino acids: CASSAAGGSYNEQFF.